The 14 T cell receptor beta chains reported below all come from one sample, sequenced in a study of control samples from healthy donors and cancer patients. Here immunoSEQ multiplex PCR was the method, and the copy in TCRdb shows in-frame clones only, minus some. The sample contains about 54,000 clones, 95% to 96% of which appear only once. Sequencing used blood. Every receptor here comes from a woman aged 25-40 years in good health.

This sequence joins TRBV7-9 and TRBJ1-2; D is perhaps TRBD1 (5 bases). Germline assignment: CDR1 SEHNR and CDR2 FQNEAQ (reference sequence). The CDR3 runs to 17 residues. V gave up 0 bases and J gave up 3 bases, with 17 bases separating them. Written as DNA, the CDR3 is TGTGCCAGCAGCTTAGCCCTACAGGCGGCAAGTGACTATGGCTACACCTTC. It translates to CASSLALQAASDYGYTF. The full variable domain, in which reference TRBV7-9 and TRBJ1-2 provide the parts outside the CDR3, is DTGVSQNPRHKITKRGQNVTFRCDPISEHNRLYWYRQTLGQGPEFLTYFQNEAQLEKSRLLSDRFSAERPKGSFSTLEIQRTEQGDSAMYLCASSLALQAASDYGYTFGSGTRLTVV.

The chain has TRBV19 and TRBJ1-5, with D unresolved. Looked up from germline, CDR1 is LNHDA and CDR2 is SQIVND (reference sequence). The CDR3 sequence is 14 residues long. V was shortened by 3 bases and J by 4 bases, with 10 bases between the two germline ends. The CDR3 sequence: CASSISYGNQPQHF. The CDR3 DNA is TGTGCCAGTAGTATTAGTTACGGAAATCAGCCCCAGCATTTT.

This chain links TRBV29-1 with TRBJ2-1; 9 bases agree with TRBD2. Germline V gene lookup returns CDR1 SQVTM and CDR2 ANQGSEA. V was clipped by 5 bases and J by 5 bases; unmatched bases: 7. This CDR3 spans 14 amino acids. The CDR3 DNA is TGCAGCGTTAGATCGGCGGGAGGGGACAATGAGCAGTTCTTC. Protein: CSVRSAGGDNEQFF.

A single count supports this clone. The chain carries TRBV12-2 and TRBJ2-7; TRBD2 is the table's D call and was not checked against the DNA. TRBV12-2 is designated a pseudogene. This CDR3 has 17 residues. CDR3 region: CASRSPAGLAVLYEQYF. In DNA, the CDR3 is TGTGCAAGTCGCTCCCCAGCGGGACTAGCGGTCCTCTACGAGCAGTACTTC.

The chain uses TRBV29-1 and TRBJ2-7; D call uncertain. Trimming removed 0 bases at V and 2 bases at J, with 11 bases between. Germline V gives CDR1 SQVTM, CDR2 ANQGSEA. The CDR3 totals 14 residues. The CDR3 nucleotides are TGCAGCGTTGAAGATCCGGAGAGTACCTACGAGCAGTACTTC. Its protein is CSVEDPESTYEQYF.

The chain is built from TRBV30 and TRBJ1-6, with a tentative D call TRBD1 (6 bases). CDR1 is GTSNPN and CDR2 is SVGIG in the germline V gene (reference sequence). Trimming shortened V by 6 bases and J by 2 bases, and 20 bases separated the two germline ends. This CDR3 comprises 17 residues. CDR3 DNA sequence: TGTGCCTGTGCTGATGGGACAAGGAGCCCCTATAATTCACCCCTCCACTTT. This codes for CACADGTRSPYNSPLHF.

The chain employs TRBV11-2 and TRBJ2-7; D gene uncertain. This CDR3 contains 14 residues. V dropped 6 bases and J dropped 0 bases, with 12 bases sitting between them. The germline V gene encodes CDR1 SGHAT and CDR2 FQNNGV. The CDR3 DNA is TGTGCCAGCAGACCATCTATAGACTCCTACGAGCAGTACTTC. This encodes CASRPSIDSYEQYF. The complete variable domain, with remaining parts taken from reference TRBV11-2 and TRBJ2-7, reads EAGVAQSPRYKIIEKRQSVAFWCNPISGHATLYWYQQILGQGPKLLIQFQNNGVVDDSQLPKDRFSAERLKGVDSTLKIQPAKLEDSAVYLCASRPSIDSYEQYFGPGTRLTVT.

The CDR3 DNA reads TGTGCCAGCACCTCCGGGACAGGGTACCCAGATACGCAGTATTTT. Its protein product is CASTSGTGYPDTQYF. This rearrangement joins TRBV7-2 to TRBJ2-3; 9 bases are a match to TRBD1. This CDR3 is built from 15 residues. Per germline, CDR1 SGHTA and CDR2 FQGNSA. J was trimmed by 4 bases and V by 7 bases; bases with no gene match: 9.

V and J are TRBV6-1 and TRBJ2-2; tentative D call: TRBD1 (6 bases). Trimming removed 3 bases at V and 3 bases at J, with 17 bases between. Germline CDR1 MNHNS, CDR2 SASEGT. The CDR3 runs 17 residues. The CDR3 DNA reads as TGTGCCAGCAGTGACGAATACAGGGCCGCCGACACCGGGGAGCTGTTTTTT. Residues: CASSDEYRAADTGELFF.

The rearrangement links TRBV4-1 to TRBJ1-1; TRBD1 is a possible D gene (5 bases). Trimming removed 4 bases from V and 0 bases from J, with 12 bases in between. CDR1 and CDR2 (germline): MGHRA, YSYEKL. The CDR3 contains 15 residues. In DNA, the CDR3 is TGCGCCAGCAGCCTCGAGACAGATATGAACACTGAAGCTTTCTTT. Residues: CASSLETDMNTEAFF.

The DNA for the CDR3 is TGTGCCAGCCGAGACTCAGGGGGAGAGACCCAGTACTTC. This sequence encodes CASRDSGGETQYF. The chain is built from TRBV12-3 or TRBV12-4 and TRBJ2-5; 7 positions agree with TRBD1. The junction had 7 bases not matched to a gene; V was cut back by 8 bases and J by 4 bases. CDR3 length: 13 amino acids.

The rearrangement links TRBV19 to TRBJ2-5, with D perhaps given as TRBD1 or TRBD2 (5 bases each). Germline CDR1 reads LNHDA; CDR2 reads SQIVND (reference sequence). Trimming stripped 3 bases from V and 3 bases from J, with 11 bases between. The CDR3 covers 14 residues. DNA of the CDR3: TGTGCCAGTAGTATCGGGACGGTAAAAGAGACCCAGTACTTC. It yields the protein CASSIGTVKETQYF.

V is TRBV10-3 and J is TRBJ2-2, with D maybe TRBD2 (5 bases). The V gene lost 6 bases and the J gene lost 4 bases, with 21 bases spanning the gap. CDR1 ENHRY and CDR2 SYGVKD come from the germline V gene. This CDR3 is 17 amino acids long. The DNA of the CDR3 is TGTGCCATCAGCCCCTCGGGAAGTGCGGCGGGCACCGGGGAGCTGTTTTTT. As protein: CAISPSGSAAGTGELFF.

V is TRBV30 and J is TRBJ2-2, with 7 bases identical to TRBD1. Looked up from germline, CDR1 is GTSNPN and CDR2 is SVGIG (reference sequence). The J segment lost 5 bases and the V segment lost 3 bases, leaving 12 bases of the junction unmatched. The CDR3 extends over 16 amino acids. CDR3 protein: CAWSHTRGRGTGELFF. The DNA of the CDR3 is TGTGCCTGGAGCCACACAAGGGGGCGAGGGACCGGGGAGCTGTTTTTT.